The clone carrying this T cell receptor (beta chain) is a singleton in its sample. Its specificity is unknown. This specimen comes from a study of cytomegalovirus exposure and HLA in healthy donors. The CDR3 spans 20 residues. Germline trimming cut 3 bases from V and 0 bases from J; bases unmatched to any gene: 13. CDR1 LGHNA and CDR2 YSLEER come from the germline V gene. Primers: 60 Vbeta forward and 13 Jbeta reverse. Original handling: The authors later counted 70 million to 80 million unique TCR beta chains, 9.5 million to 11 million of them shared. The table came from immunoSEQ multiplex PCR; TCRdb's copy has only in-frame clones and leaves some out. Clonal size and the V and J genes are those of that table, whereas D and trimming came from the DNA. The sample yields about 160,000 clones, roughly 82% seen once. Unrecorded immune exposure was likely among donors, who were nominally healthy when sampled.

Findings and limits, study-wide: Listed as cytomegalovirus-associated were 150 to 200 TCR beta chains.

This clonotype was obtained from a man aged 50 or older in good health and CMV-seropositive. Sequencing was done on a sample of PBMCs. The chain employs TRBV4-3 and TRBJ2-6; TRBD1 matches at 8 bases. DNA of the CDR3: TGCGCCAGCAGCCAGGGATTTGACAGGGGCCCAAACTCTGGGGCCAACGTCCTGACTTTC. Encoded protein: CASSQGFDRGPNSGANVLTF.